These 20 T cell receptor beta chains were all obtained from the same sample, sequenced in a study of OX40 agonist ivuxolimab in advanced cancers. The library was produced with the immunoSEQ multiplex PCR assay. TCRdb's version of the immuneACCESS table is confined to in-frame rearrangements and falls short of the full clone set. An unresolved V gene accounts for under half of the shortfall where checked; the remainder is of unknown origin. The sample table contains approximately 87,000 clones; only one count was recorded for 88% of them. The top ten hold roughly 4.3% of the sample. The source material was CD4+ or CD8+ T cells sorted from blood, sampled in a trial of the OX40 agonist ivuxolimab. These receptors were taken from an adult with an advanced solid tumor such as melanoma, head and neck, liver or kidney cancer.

The CDR3 loop reads CASSPGTPELFF. The CDR3 nucleotides are TGTGCCAGCTCACCCGGGACGCCTGAGCTGTTTTTT. The chain has TRBV18 and TRBJ2-2; possibly TRBD1 or TRBD2 for D (5 bases each). The CDR3 loop spans 12 amino acids. The germline gives CDR1 KGHSH, CDR2 LQKENI. The germline V and J ends were trimmed by 3 bases and 11 bases, with 10 bases remaining between them. Filled out from reference TRBV18 and TRBJ2-2, the complete variable domain reads NAGVMQNPRHLVRRRGQEARLRCSPMKGHSHVYWYRQLPEEGLKFMVYLQKENIIDESGMPKERFSAEFPKEGPSILRIQQVVRGDSAAYFCASSPGTPELFFGEGSRLTVL.

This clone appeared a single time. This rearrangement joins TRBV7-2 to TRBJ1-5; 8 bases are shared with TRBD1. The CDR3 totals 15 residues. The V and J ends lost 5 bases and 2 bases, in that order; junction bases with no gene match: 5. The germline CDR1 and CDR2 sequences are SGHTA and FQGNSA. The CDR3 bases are TGTGCCAGCAGCCGAAAGACAGGGGGCAATCAGCCCCAGCATTTT. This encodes CASSRKTGGNQPQHF.

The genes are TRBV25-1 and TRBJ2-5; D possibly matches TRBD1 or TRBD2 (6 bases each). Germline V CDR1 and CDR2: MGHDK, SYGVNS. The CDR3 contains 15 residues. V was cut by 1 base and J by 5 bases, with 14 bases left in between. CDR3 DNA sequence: TGTGCCAGCAGTGAATGGAGGGGGAGTGTTGAGACCCAGTACTTC. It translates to CASSEWRGSVETQYF.

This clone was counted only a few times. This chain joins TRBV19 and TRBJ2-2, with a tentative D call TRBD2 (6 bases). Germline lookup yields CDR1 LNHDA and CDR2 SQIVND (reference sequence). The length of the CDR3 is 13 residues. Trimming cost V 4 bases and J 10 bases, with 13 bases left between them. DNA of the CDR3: TGTGCCAGTAGTAGGGGACTTGCAACGGAGCTGTTTTTT. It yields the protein CASSRGLATELFF.

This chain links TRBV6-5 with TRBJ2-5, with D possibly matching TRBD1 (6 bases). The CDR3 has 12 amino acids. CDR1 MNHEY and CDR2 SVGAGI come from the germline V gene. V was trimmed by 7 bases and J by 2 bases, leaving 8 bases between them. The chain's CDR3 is CASKQGQETQYF. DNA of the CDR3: TGTGCCAGCAAACAGGGTCAAGAGACCCAGTACTTC.

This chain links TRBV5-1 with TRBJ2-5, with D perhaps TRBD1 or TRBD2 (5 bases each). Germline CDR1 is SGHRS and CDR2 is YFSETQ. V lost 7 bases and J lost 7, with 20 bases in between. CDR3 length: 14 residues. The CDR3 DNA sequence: TGCGCCAGCGGACTTTCTCAGGGTGATTGGACCCAGTACTTC. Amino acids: CASGLSQGDWTQYF.

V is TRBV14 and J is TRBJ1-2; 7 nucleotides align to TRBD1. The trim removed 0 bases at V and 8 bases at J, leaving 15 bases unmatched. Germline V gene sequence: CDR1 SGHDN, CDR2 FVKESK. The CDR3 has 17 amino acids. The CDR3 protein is CASSQDFQGVSYGGYTF. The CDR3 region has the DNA TGTGCCAGCAGCCAAGATTTCCAGGGGGTCTCTTATGGGGGCTACACCTTC. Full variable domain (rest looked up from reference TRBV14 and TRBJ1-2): EAGVTQFPSHSVIEKGQTVTLRCDPISGHDNLYWYRRVMGKEIKFLLHFVKESKQDESGMPNNRFLAERTGGTYSTLKVQPAELEDSGVYFCASSQDFQGVSYGGYTFGSGTRLTVV.

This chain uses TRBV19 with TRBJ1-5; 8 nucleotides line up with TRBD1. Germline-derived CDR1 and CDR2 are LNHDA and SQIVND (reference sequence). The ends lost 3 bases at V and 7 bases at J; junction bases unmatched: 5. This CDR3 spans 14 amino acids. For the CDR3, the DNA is TGTGCCAGTAGTATTTTCGCAGGGGGCCAGCCCCAGCATTTT. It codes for CASSIFAGGQPQHF.

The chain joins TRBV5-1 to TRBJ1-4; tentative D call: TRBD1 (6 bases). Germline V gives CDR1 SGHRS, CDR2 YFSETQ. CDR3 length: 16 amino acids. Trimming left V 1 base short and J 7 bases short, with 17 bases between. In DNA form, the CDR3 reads TGCGCCAGCAGCTTGTCCCCAGGGGTCGAGGGTGAAAAACTGTTTTTT. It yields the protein CASSLSPGVEGEKLFF.

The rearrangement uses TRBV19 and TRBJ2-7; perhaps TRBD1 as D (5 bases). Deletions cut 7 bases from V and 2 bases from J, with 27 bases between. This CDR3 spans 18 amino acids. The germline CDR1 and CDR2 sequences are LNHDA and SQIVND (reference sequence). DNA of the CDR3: TGTGCCAGTAATAACCACAACAGTAGGACAATAAAAGCCTACGAGCAGTACTTC. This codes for CASNNHNSRTIKAYEQYF.

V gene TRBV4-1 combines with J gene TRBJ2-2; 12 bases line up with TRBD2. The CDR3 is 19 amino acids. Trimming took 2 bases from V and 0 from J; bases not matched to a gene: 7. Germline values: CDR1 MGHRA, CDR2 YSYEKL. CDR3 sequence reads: CASSQRLTSGSSNTGELFF. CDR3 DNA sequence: TGCGCCAGCAGCCAAAGGTTGACTAGCGGGAGTTCGAACACCGGGGAGCTGTTTTTT.

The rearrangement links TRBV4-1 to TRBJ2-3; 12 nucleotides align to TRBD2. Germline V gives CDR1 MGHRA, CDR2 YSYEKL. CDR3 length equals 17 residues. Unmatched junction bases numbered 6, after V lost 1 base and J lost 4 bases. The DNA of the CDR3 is TGCGCCAGCAGCCAAGTAGGTGGACTAGCGGGACCAGATACGCAGTATTTT. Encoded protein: CASSQVGGLAGPDTQYF.

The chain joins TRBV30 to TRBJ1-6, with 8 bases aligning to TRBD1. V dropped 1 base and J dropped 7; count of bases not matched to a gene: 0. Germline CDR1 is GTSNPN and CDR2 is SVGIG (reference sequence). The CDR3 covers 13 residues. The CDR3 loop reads CAWSGQGNSPLHF. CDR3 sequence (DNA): TGTGCCTGGAGTGGACAGGGGAATTCACCCCTCCACTTT.

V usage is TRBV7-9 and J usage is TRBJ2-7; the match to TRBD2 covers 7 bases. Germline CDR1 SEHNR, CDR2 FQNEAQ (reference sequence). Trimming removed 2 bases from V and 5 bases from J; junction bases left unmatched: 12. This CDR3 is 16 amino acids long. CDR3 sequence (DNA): TGTGCCAGCAGCTTAAGGCAAAGCGGGGTTTGGAACGAGCAGTACTTC. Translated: CASSLRQSGVWNEQYF.

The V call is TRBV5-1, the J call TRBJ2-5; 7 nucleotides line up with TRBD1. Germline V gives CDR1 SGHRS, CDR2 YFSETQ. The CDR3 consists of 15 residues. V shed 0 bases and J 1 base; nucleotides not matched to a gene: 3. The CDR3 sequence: CASSLGGQPQETQYF. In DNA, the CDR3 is TGCGCCAGCAGCTTGGGGGGACAGCCCCAAGAGACCCAGTACTTC.

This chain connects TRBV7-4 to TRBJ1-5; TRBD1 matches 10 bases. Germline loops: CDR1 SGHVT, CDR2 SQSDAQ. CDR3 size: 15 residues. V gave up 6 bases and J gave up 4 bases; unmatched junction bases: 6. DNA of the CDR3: TGTGCCAGCAGTTTAAAGGGACAGGGGAATCAGCCCCAGCATTTT. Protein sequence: CASSLKGQGNQPQHF.

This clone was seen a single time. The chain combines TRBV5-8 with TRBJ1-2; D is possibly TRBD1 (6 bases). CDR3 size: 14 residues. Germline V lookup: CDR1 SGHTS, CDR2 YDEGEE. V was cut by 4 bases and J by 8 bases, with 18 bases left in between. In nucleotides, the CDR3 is TGTGCCAGCAGCCTAGTGGGGGCATCTAAAGGCTACACCTTC. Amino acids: CASSLVGASKGYTF.

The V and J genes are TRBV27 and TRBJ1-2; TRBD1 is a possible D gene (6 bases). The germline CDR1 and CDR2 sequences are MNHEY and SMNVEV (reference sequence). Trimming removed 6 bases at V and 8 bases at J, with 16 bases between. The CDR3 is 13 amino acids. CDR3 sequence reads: CASRGAGGRGYTF. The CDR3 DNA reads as TGTGCCAGCAGGGGGGCGGGAGGAAGAGGCTACACCTTC.

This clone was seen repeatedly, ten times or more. In DNA, the CDR3 is TGTGCCAGCCAGGGGGGCTTTAGCAATCAGCCCCAGCATTTT. It yields the protein CASQGGFSNQPQHF. The V call is TRBV2, the J call TRBJ1-5; 7 positions match TRBD1. The V and J ends lost 8 bases and 0 bases, in that order; junction bases with no gene match: 4. This CDR3 region has 14 residues. Germline V CDR1 and CDR2: SNHLY, FYNNEI.

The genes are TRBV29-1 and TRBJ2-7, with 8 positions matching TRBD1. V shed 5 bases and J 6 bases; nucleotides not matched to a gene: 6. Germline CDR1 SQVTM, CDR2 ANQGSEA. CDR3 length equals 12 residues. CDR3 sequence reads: CSVQFTGGEQYF. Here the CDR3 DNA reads TGCAGCGTTCAATTTACAGGGGGCGAGCAGTACTTC.